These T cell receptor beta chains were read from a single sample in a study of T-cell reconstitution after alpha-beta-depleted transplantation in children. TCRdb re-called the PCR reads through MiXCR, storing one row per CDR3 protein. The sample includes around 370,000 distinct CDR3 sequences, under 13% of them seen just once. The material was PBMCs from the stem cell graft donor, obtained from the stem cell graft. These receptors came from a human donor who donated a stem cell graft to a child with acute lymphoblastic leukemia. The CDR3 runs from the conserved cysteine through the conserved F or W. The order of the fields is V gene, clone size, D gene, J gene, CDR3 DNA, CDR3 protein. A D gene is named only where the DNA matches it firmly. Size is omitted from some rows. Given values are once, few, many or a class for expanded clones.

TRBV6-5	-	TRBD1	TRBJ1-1	TGTGCCAGCAGTTACAGGACGACAGGGATAGACTGGACTGAAGCTTTCTTT	CASSYRTTGIDWTEAFF
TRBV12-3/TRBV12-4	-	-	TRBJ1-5	TGTGCCAGCAGTCAGGACAGTTGGCATAAGCCCCAGCATTTT	CASSQDSWHKPQHF
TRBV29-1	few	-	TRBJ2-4	TGCAGCGTTGAAGTAGCGGACAGCGGGTCACAGTACTTC	CSVEVADSGSQYF
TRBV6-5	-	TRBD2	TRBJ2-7	TGTGCCAGCAGTTACGAGACTAGCGGGAGTGCGGTACAGTACTTC	CASSYETSGSAVQYF
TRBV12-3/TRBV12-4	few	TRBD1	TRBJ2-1	TGTGCCAGCAACCTTGGGGAGAGGGGGCTCAGAGCGCAGTTCTTC	CASNLGERGLRAQFF
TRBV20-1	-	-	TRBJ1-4	TGCAGTGCTGGAGACACAGGGTCAGCTAATGAAAAACTGTTTTTT	CSAGDTGSANEKLFF
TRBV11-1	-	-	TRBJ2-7	TGTGCCAGCAGCTTAGGCGGTCCAGGGTCGAGGGAGCAGTACTTC	CASSLGGPGSREQYF
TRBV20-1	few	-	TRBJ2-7	TGCAGTGCTAGAGAGCCGGGTCTCAAAGACGAGCAGTACTTC	CSAREPGLKDEQYF
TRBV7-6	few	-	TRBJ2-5	TGTGCCAGCAGCTTAGGGCCGGGTACCCTTGACCAAGAGACCCAGTACTTC	CASSLGPGTLDQETQYF
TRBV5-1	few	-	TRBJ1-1	TGCGCCAGCAGCTTGCGGCTGGGGAACACTGAAGCTTTCTTT	CASSLRLGNTEAFF
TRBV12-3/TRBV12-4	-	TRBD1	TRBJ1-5	TGTGCCAGCAGTTTACAGGGGGCTCGCAATCAGCCCCAGCATTTT	CASSLQGARNQPQHF
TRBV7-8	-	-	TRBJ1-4	TGTGCCAGCAGCCCTACGCGCGCGGGGTCAAAACTGTTTTTT	CASSPTRAGSKLFF
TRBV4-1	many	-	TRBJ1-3	TGCGCCAGCAGCCAAGAAGGCCAGGGTCGAAACACCATATATTTT	CASSQEGQGRNTIYF
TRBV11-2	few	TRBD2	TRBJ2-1	TGTGCCAGCAGCTTAGTATCCGGGAGGAATTACCACAATGAGCAGTTCTTC	CASSLVSGRNYHNEQFF